These 20 T cell receptor beta chains share one sample of origin, sequenced in a study of cytomegalovirus exposure and HLA in healthy donors. The study ran its PCR with 60 Vbeta and 13 Jbeta primers. Libraries were prepared by immunoSEQ multiplex PCR; TCRdb keeps only in-frame clonotypes and omits some of them. The data contain 90,000 to 130,000 clones, roughly two thirds of them singletons. The sequencing sample was made of PBMCs. These TCRs come from a woman aged 25-40 years in good health and CMV-seronegative.

This clone has only one observation. This rearrangement joins TRBV10-3 to TRBJ2-7; D remains ambiguous. Germline CDR1 is ENHRY and CDR2 is SYGVKD. The CDR3 contains 13 residues. Between the trimmed V and J ends, which lost 0 bases and 4 bases, there was a span of 7 bases. CDR3 sequence: CAISESAGYEQYF. As DNA, the CDR3 is TGTGCCATCAGTGAGTCGGCCGGGTACGAGCAGTACTTC.

This sequence joins TRBV30 and TRBJ2-7; D unresolved. Germline V gene sequence: CDR1 GTSNPN, CDR2 SVGIG (reference sequence). V was clipped by 3 bases and J by 3 bases, with 6 bases between them. The CDR3 covers 11 residues. CDR3 sequence reads: CAWRSIYEQYF. In nucleotides, the CDR3 is TGTGCCTGGAGATCCATCTACGAGCAGTACTTC.

This chain joins TRBV6-6 and TRBJ1-5, with 8 bases lining up with TRBD1. This CDR3 region has 14 residues. Germline CDR1 and CDR2: MNHNY and SVGAGI (reference sequence). The V gene end was trimmed by 6 bases and the J gene end by 5 bases; junction bases not matched to a gene: 6. The CDR3 is CASRDRVGDQPQHF. DNA for the CDR3: TGTGCCAGCAGGGACAGGGTGGGGGATCAGCCCCAGCATTTT.

The J gene is TRBJ1-1, the V gene TRBV29-1; 10 bases map to TRBD1. The trim removed 4 bases at V and 4 bases at J, leaving 6 bases unmatched. This CDR3 is 14 amino acids long. Per germline, CDR1 SQVTM and CDR2 ANQGSEA. Here the CDR3 reads CSVARQGAGTEAFF. CDR3 bases: TGCAGCGTTGCAAGACAGGGGGCAGGCACTGAAGCTTTCTTT.

There are a few counts of this clone. The gene calls are TRBV23-1 and TRBJ2-5; D is ambiguous. TRBV23-1 is an ORF, and what it does is uncertain. This CDR3 comprises 11 residues. V was clipped by 0 bases and J by 6 bases, with 2 bases between them. The CDR3 coding sequence is TGCGCCAGCAGTCAATCCAAGACCCAGTACTTC. Protein sequence: CASSQSKTQYF.

This clone came up a few times. V is TRBV4-1 and J is TRBJ1-1; no definite D call. V lost 3 bases and J lost 8, with 10 bases in between. The CDR3 extends over 12 amino acids. The V gene's germline CDR1 is MGHRA and CDR2 YSYEKL. CDR3 DNA sequence: TGCGCCAGCAGCCAGGGTCAGGCGGAAGCTTTCTTT. Translating it yields CASSQGQAEAFF.

In the case of this clone: At one of its ends the junction is not consistent with the germline gene, which may arise from a read error. The V gene is TRBV7-9, the J gene TRBJ1-1; D gene unclear. The germline gives CDR1 SEHNR, CDR2 FQNEAQ (reference sequence). The CDR3 totals 12 residues. CDR3 DNA: TGTTCCAGCAGCTTAGTTGGAGATGAAGCTTTCTTT. Translated, it gives CSSSLVGDEAFF. The complete variable domain, with remaining parts taken from reference TRBV7-9 and TRBJ1-1, reads DTGVSQNPRHKITKRGQNVTFRCDPISEHNRLYWYRQTLGQGPEFLTYFQNEAQLEKSRLLSDRFSAERPKGSFSTLEIQRTEQGDSAMYLCSSSLVGDEAFFGQGTRLTVV.

V is TRBV7-8 and J is TRBJ2-2; 9 positions match TRBD1. The CDR3 is made up of 13 amino acids. Germline-derived CDR1 and CDR2 are SGHVS and FQNEAQ. V gave up 4 bases and J gave up 11 bases; unmatched junction bases: 5. This chain's CDR3 is CASSSTGGSELFF. The CDR3 DNA is TGTGCCAGCAGCTCCACAGGGGGCTCTGAGCTGTTTTTT.

The J gene is TRBJ2-5, the V gene TRBV5-1, with 11 nucleotides matching TRBD2. CDR1 SGHRS and CDR2 YFSETQ come from the germline V gene. The CDR3 runs 15 residues. V was pared by 1 base and J by 5 bases, with 4 bases of the junction left unmatched. The CDR3 bases are TGCGCCAGCAGCTTGATGGTAGCGGGAGGGGAGACCCAGTACTTC. This sequence encodes CASSLMVAGGETQYF. The entire variable domain, with the rest obtained from reference TRBV5-1 and TRBJ2-5, is as follows: KAGVTQTPRYLIKTRGQQVTLSCSPISGHRSVSWYQQTPGQGLQFLFEYFSETQRNKGNFPGRFSGRQFSNSRSEMNVSTLELGDSALYLCASSLMVAGGETQYFGPGTRLLVL.

The V and J genes are TRBV27 and TRBJ1-2, with 7 nucleotides matching TRBD1. The CDR3 sequence is 14 residues long. Unmatched junction bases numbered 11, after V lost 7 bases and J lost 6 bases. Germline V gene sequence: CDR1 MNHEY, CDR2 SMNVEV (reference sequence). CDR3 protein: CASKDLQGRHGYTF. As DNA, the CDR3 is TGTGCCAGCAAAGACTTACAGGGGCGCCATGGCTACACCTTC.

The V call is TRBV6-6, the J call TRBJ2-2, with TRBD1 matching over 7 bases. Germline V gives CDR1 MNHNY, CDR2 SVGAGI (reference sequence). V lost 4 bases and J lost 5; bases outside the gene matches: 10. The CDR3 is made up of 16 amino acids. CDR3 sequence (DNA): TGTGCCAGCAGTTCCTCGACAGGGTTTTGGACCGGGGAGCTGTTTTTT. It codes for CASSSSTGFWTGELFF.

V gene TRBV2 combines with J gene TRBJ2-7; TRBD2 is a possible D gene (5 bases). The CDR3 has 14 amino acids. The V end was cut by 0 bases, the J end by 6 bases, with 12 bases between. Germline V CDR1 and CDR2: SNHLY, FYNNEI. CDR3 bases: TGTGCCAGCAGTGAAGCAACTAGTCTGGGCGAGCAGTACTTC. Translated, it gives CASSEATSLGEQYF.

This clone showed up just a few times. The genes are TRBV6-1 and TRBJ2-1, with TRBD1 matching 7 bases. J gave up 0 bases and V 2 bases, and 1 base lay outside the gene matches. CDR3 size: 15 residues. The V gene's germline CDR1 is MNHNS and CDR2 SASEGT. The CDR3 sequence: CASSEPGGSYNEQFF. The CDR3 nucleotides are TGTGCCAGCAGTGAACCAGGGGGCTCCTACAATGAGCAGTTCTTC.

This clone was found a few times. The chain employs TRBV15 and TRBJ2-3, with 11 bases fitting TRBD2. This CDR3 comprises 17 residues. Losses at the gene ends were 3 bases for V and 0 bases for J; bases not matched to a gene: 5. Germline assignment: CDR1 LNHNV and CDR2 YYDKDF (reference sequence). The CDR3, as DNA: TGTGCCACCAGCAGGATGACTAGCGGGACTAGCACAGATACGCAGTATTTT. Translating it yields CATSRMTSGTSTDTQYF.

This clone turned up a few times. Written as DNA, the CDR3 is TGTGCCAGCCTGACAGGGGGCGTGGGCAGCAATCAGCCCCAGCATTTT. Its protein is CASLTGGVGSNQPQHF. The chain couples TRBV28 to TRBJ1-5; 10 positions agree with TRBD1. V lost 8 bases and J lost 1; bases outside the gene matches: 8. Per the germline V gene, CDR1 is MDHEN and CDR2 is SYDVKM. The CDR3 length is 16 residues.

This chain joins TRBV5-4 and TRBJ2-3; maybe TRBD1 (6 bases). This CDR3 has 14 residues. Germline loops: CDR1 SGHNT, CDR2 YYREEE (reference sequence). With 3 bases removed from V and 5 bases from J, the gap between germline ends came to 13 bases. CDR3 bases: TGTGCCAGCAGCTCCAGGGGTAAGAAAGATACGCAGTATTTT. The encoded protein is CASSSRGKKDTQYF.

CDR3 sequence: CASSLRQGGGYTF. The CDR3 coding sequence is TGTGCCAGCAGTTTACGCCAAGGGGGCGGCTACACCTTC. V and J are TRBV28 and TRBJ1-2, with 7 bases matching TRBD1. CDR3 length equals 13 residues. Germline trimming cut 2 bases from V and 8 bases from J; bases unmatched to any gene: 5. Germline values: CDR1 MDHEN, CDR2 SYDVKM.

The chain employs TRBV7-2 and TRBJ2-2; 10 bases fit TRBD1. CDR1 is SGHTA and CDR2 is FQGNSA in the germline V gene. The CDR3 totals 18 residues. Trimming at V came to 5 bases and at J to 2 bases, leaving 11 bases not matched to a gene. The CDR3: CASSPRGTGVGNTGELFF. DNA of the CDR3: TGTGCCAGCAGCCCTAGAGGGACAGGGGTTGGAAACACCGGGGAGCTGTTTTTT. The full variable domain, completed using reference TRBV7-2 and TRBJ2-2, is GAGVSQSPSNKVTEKGKDVELRCDPISGHTALYWYRQSLGQGLEFLIYFQGNSAPDKSGLPSDRFSAERTGGSVSTLTIQRTQQEDSAVYLCASSPRGTGVGNTGELFFGEGSRLTVL.

V usage is TRBV5-1 and J usage is TRBJ2-7; 11 positions match TRBD2. Germline trimming cut 4 bases from V and 1 base from J; bases unmatched to any gene: 7. CDR3 length: 16 residues. Germline V lookup: CDR1 SGHRS, CDR2 YFSETQ. In DNA, the CDR3 is TGCGCCAGCAGCGGGGGGGGACTAGCGGCATCCTACGAGCAGTACTTC. Translating it yields CASSGGGLAASYEQYF.

The DNA of the CDR3 is TGTGCCAGCAGCGTAGGTAGCGGGAGGGTCACAGATACGCAGTATTTT. Encoded protein: CASSVGSGRVTDTQYF. The rearrangement joins TRBV9 to TRBJ2-3; 11 positions agree with TRBD2. Germline CDR1 reads SGDLS; CDR2 reads YYNGEE. The CDR3 totals 16 residues. V shed 0 bases, J shed 2 bases, and the junction held 2 bases outside the gene matches.